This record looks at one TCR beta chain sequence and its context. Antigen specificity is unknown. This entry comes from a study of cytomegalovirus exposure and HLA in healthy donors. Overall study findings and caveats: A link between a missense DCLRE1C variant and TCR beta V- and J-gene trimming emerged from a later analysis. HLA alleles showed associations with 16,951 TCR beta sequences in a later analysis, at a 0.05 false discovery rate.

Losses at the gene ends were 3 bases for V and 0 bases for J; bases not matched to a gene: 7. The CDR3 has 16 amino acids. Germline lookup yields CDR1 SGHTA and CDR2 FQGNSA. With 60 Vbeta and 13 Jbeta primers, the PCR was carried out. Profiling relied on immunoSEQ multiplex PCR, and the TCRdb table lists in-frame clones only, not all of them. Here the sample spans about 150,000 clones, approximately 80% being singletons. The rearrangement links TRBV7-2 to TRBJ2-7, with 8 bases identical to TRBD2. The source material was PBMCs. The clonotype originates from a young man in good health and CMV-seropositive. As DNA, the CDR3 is TGTGCCAGCAGCTTTACTAGCGGTTATAGCTCCTACGAGCAGTACTTC. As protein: CASSFTSGYSSYEQYF.